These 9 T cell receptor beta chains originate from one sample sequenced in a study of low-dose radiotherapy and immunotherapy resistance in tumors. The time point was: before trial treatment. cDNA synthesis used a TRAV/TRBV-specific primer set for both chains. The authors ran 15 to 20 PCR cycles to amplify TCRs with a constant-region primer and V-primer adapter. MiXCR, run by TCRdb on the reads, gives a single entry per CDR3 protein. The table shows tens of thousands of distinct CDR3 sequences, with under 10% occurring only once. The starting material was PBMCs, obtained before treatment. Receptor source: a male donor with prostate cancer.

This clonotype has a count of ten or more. The CDR3 DNA reads TGCAGTGCTCCCTCTAACGACAGGGTTGGAAAGACCCAGTACTTC. Residues: CSAPSNDRVGKTQYF. The chain recombines TRBV20-1 with TRBJ2-5, with 7 bases fitting TRBD1. This CDR3 contains 15 residues. Germline V gene sequence: CDR1 DFQATT, CDR2 SNEGSKA (reference sequence). Trimming cost V 5 bases and J 6 bases; bases outside gene matches: 15.

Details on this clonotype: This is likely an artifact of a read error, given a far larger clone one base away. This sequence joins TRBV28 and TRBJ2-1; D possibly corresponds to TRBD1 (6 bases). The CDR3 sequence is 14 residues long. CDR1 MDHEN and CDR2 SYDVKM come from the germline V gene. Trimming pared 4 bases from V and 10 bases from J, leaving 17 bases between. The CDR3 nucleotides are TGTGCCAGCAGTTCCCGGACAGCCCCCTACGAGCAGTTCTTC. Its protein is CASSSRTAPYEQFF.

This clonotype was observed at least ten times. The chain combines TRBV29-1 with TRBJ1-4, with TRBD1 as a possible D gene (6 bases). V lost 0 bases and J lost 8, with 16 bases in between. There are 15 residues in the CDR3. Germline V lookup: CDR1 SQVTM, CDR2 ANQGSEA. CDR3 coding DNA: TGCAGCGTTGAAGATCGGGGGGCCTCTGGGGAAAAACTGTTTTTT. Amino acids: CSVEDRGASGEKLFF.

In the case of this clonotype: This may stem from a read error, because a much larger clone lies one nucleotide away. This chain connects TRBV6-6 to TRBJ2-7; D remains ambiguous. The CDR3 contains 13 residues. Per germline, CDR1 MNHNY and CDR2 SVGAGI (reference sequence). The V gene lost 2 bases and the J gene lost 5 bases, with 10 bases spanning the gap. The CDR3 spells CASSYRLGNEQYF. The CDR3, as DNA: TGTGCCAGCAGTTACCGACTGGGCAACGAGCAGTACTTC.

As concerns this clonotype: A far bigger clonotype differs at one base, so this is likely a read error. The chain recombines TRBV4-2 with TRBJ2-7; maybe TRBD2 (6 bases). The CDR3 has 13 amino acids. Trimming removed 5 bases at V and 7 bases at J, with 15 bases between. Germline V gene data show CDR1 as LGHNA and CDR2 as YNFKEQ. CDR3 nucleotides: TGTGCCAGCAGCTTGGTTAGCGGCAATGAGCAGTACTTC. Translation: CASSLVSGNEQYF.

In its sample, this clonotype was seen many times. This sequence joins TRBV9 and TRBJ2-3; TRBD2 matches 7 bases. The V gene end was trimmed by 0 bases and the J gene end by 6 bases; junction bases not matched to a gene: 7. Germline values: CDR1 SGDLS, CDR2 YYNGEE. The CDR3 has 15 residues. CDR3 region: CASSVETTAGDTQYF. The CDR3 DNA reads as TGTGCCAGCAGCGTAGAAACTACAGCGGGGGATACGCAGTATTTT.

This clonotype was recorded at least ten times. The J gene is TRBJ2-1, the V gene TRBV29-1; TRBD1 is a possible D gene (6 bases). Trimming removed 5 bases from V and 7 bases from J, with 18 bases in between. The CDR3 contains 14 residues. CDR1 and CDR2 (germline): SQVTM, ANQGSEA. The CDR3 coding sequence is TGCAGCGTTAGGGGGTACTTCGGCGGTAATGAGCAGTTCTTC. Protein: CSVRGYFGGNEQFF.

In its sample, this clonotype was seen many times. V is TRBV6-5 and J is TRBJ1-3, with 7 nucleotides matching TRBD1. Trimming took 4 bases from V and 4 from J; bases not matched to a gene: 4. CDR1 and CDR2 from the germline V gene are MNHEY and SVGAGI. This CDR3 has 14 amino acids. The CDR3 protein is CASSFGTDGNTIYF. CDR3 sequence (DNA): TGTGCCAGCAGTTTCGGGACAGACGGAAACACCATATATTTT.

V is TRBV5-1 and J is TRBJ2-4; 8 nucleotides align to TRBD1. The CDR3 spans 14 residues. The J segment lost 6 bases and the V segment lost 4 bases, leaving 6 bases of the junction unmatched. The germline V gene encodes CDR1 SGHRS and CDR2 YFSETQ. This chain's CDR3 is CASSQDREPNIQYF. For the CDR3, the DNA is TGCGCCAGCAGCCAGGACAGGGAACCAAACATTCAGTACTTC.